Listed here are 19 T cell receptor beta chains from one sample, sequenced in a study of cytomegalovirus exposure and HLA in healthy donors. PCR involved 60 Vbeta and 13 Jbeta primers. Clones were read by immunoSEQ multiplex PCR, and TCRdb kept only the in-frame ones, dropping some. The sample includes 93,000 or so clones, approximately 72% seen only once; the top ten take roughly 3.4%. Sequenced input: PBMCs. Receptor source: a woman aged 45-59 years in good health and CMV-seronegative.

This clone was counted a few times. J is TRBJ2-2 and V is TRBV29-1; 7 positions match TRBD2. Trimming took 7 bases from V and 4 from J; bases not matched to a gene: 9. The germline V gene encodes CDR1 SQVTM and CDR2 ANQGSEA. The CDR3 runs 14 residues. The CDR3 sequence is CSATLGGVTGELFF. The DNA of the CDR3 is TGCAGCGCTACGCTTGGGGGGGTCACCGGGGAGCTGTTTTTT.

In this sample, this clone turned up a few times. This chain uses TRBV18 with TRBJ2-5, with 7 bases lining up with TRBD1. V was pared by 3 bases and J by 4 bases, with 2 bases of the junction left unmatched. Looked up from germline, CDR1 is KGHSH and CDR2 is LQKENI. The CDR3 totals 13 residues. The CDR3 reads CASSPTGTETQYF. The CDR3 coding sequence is TGTGCCAGCTCACCGACAGGGACAGAGACCCAGTACTTC.

The rearrangement links TRBV7-2 to TRBJ1-5, with D maybe TRBD1 (6 bases). The germline V and J ends were trimmed by 1 base and 7 bases, with 14 bases remaining between them. The germline V gene encodes CDR1 SGHTA and CDR2 FQGNSA. CDR3 length equals 15 residues. CDR3 sequence (DNA): TGTGCCAGCAGCTTAGTACAGGGAGTGGAACAGCCCCAGCATTTT. Amino acid sequence: CASSLVQGVEQPQHF.

This rearrangement joins TRBV19 to TRBJ2-1; D possibly corresponds to TRBD2 (6 bases). The germline V gene encodes CDR1 LNHDA and CDR2 SQIVND (reference sequence). This CDR3 comprises 15 residues. Trimming left V 7 bases short and J 3 bases short, with 16 bases between. CDR3 DNA sequence: TGTGCCAGTACTGGGGGGAGCGAGATCTACAATGAGCAGTTCTTC. Its protein product is CASTGGSEIYNEQFF. Full variable domain (rest looked up from reference TRBV19 and TRBJ2-1): DGGITQSPKYLFRKEGQNVTLSCEQNLNHDAMYWYRQDPGQGLRLIYYSQIVNDFQKGDIAEGYSVSREKKESFPLTVTSAQKNPTAFYLCASTGGSEIYNEQFFGPGTRLTVL.

The J gene is TRBJ2-7, the V gene TRBV11-3; no reliable D call. Germline assignment: CDR1 SGHNT and CDR2 YENEEA. The V and J ends lost 0 bases and 0 bases respectively, with 6 bases between them. The CDR3 runs to 14 residues. Here the CDR3 DNA reads TGTGCCAGCAGCTTAGACACTATCTCCTACGAGCAGTACTTC. Amino acids: CASSLDTISYEQYF.

The gene calls are TRBV7-2 and TRBJ2-1; TRBD2 agrees at 7 bases. The CDR3 has 11 residues. The germline V gene has CDR1 SGHTA and CDR2 FQGNSA. Germline trimming cut 3 bases from V and 11 bases from J; bases unmatched to any gene: 1. This CDR3 is CASSFSGKQFF. The DNA for the CDR3 is TGTGCCAGCAGCTTCAGCGGGAAGCAGTTCTTC.

This clone was recorded a few times. The chain carries TRBV6-1 and TRBJ1-1; 7 bases agree with TRBD1. The CDR3 is 14 residues long. Looked up from germline, CDR1 is MNHNS and CDR2 is SASEGT. Unmatched junction bases numbered 3, after V lost 2 bases and J lost 3 bases. CDR3 loop: CASSESTGDTEAFF. The CDR3 DNA is TGTGCCAGCAGTGAAAGTACAGGGGACACTGAAGCTTTCTTT.

This chain connects TRBV10-3 to TRBJ1-2; D may be TRBD1 (6 bases). Germline lookup yields CDR1 ENHRY and CDR2 SYGVKD. Between the trimmed V and J ends, which lost 2 bases and 5 bases, there was a span of 9 bases. The CDR3 length is 13 residues. As DNA, the CDR3 is TGTGCCATCAGTGAGGGGGGCGCTTATGGCTACACCTTC. It codes for CAISEGGAYGYTF.

This chain connects TRBV4-1 to TRBJ2-7; 7 bases match TRBD1. The ends lost 1 base at V and 2 bases at J; junction bases unmatched: 2. The CDR3 is 14 amino acids. Germline V gene sequence: CDR1 MGHRA, CDR2 YSYEKL. CDR3 protein: CASSQADRAYEQYF. CDR3 nucleotides: TGCGCCAGCAGCCAAGCCGACAGGGCCTACGAGCAGTACTTC.

This clone has a single count. The genes are TRBV19 and TRBJ2-1; 7 nucleotides align to TRBD2. Germline loops: CDR1 LNHDA, CDR2 SQIVND (reference sequence). The V segment lost 1 base and the J segment 10 bases; nucleotides outside the gene matches: 1. The CDR3 extends over 12 amino acids. In nucleotides, the CDR3 is TGTGCCAGTAGTATAGCAGCGGGAGAGCAGTTCTTC. It is translated as CASSIAAGEQFF.

The count of this clone is one. The rearrangement uses TRBV30 and TRBJ2-5; 9 positions agree with TRBD2. In germline, CDR1 is GTSNPN, CDR2 SVGIG (reference sequence). Trimming cost V 2 bases and J 2 bases; bases outside gene matches: 3. The CDR3 is 14 amino acids. CDR3 sequence: CAWSPSGVQETQYF. The CDR3, as DNA: TGTGCCTGGAGTCCTAGCGGGGTACAAGAGACCCAGTACTTC.

The rearrangement joins TRBV7-8 to TRBJ2-4, with 8 bases lining up with TRBD2. The J segment lost 2 bases and the V segment lost 5 bases, leaving 14 bases of the junction unmatched. The CDR3 has 18 amino acids. Germline V lookup: CDR1 SGHVS, CDR2 FQNEAQ. The CDR3 loop reads CASSLRTSPILSKNIQYF. CDR3 DNA sequence: TGTGCCAGCAGCCTCCGGACTAGCCCGATACTATCCAAAAACATTCAGTACTTC.

The V gene is TRBV25-1, the J gene TRBJ2-7, with TRBD2 matching 11 bases. The CDR3 consists of 15 residues. J was trimmed by 7 bases and V by 4 bases; bases with no gene match: 9. Germline CDR1 MGHDK, CDR2 SYGVNS. CDR3 sequence reads: CASSVPGTSGLEQYF. The CDR3 DNA reads as TGTGCCAGCAGTGTCCCCGGGACTAGCGGACTTGAGCAGTACTTC.

This chain connects TRBV11-3 to TRBJ2-7; tentatively, D is TRBD2 (6 bases). Trimming pared 5 bases from V and 2 bases from J, leaving 19 bases between. CDR1 is SGHNT, CDR2 YENEEA, per germline. This CDR3 has 16 residues. CDR3: CASSPSLGGRTYEQYF. As DNA, the CDR3 is TGTGCCAGCAGCCCCTCGCTCGGGGGACGGACCTACGAGCAGTACTTC. The entire variable domain, with the rest obtained from reference TRBV11-3 and TRBJ2-7, is as follows: EAGVVQSPRYKIIEKKQPVAFWCNPISGHNTLYWYLQNLGQGPELLIRYENEEAVDDSQLPKDRFSAERLKGVDSTLKIQPAELGDSAVYLCASSPSLGGRTYEQYFGPGTRLTVT.

V is TRBV18 and J is TRBJ2-3; 9 bases map to TRBD2. With 3 bases clipped from V and 6 bases from J, the junction kept 7 bases outside the gene matches. The CDR3 runs to 15 residues. The germline V gene has CDR1 KGHSH and CDR2 LQKENI. The CDR3 loop is CASSPGLATFDTQYF. The CDR3 bases are TGTGCCAGCTCACCGGGACTAGCTACCTTTGATACGCAGTATTTT.

J is TRBJ2-7 and V is TRBV7-6; TRBD1 aligns across 9 bases. With V trimmed by 3 bases and J by 0 bases, 9 bases remained unmatched. CDR1 SGHVS and CDR2 FNYEAQ come from the germline V gene. This CDR3 has 17 residues. The CDR3 here is CASSFTPPGQGSYEQYF. Written as DNA, the CDR3 is TGTGCCAGCAGCTTCACCCCCCCGGGACAGGGCTCCTACGAGCAGTACTTC.

In the case of this clone: The same CDR3 can be traced to other DNA sequences in this sample. This chain uses TRBV2 with TRBJ1-5; D not resolved. The V and J ends lost 4 bases and 0 bases respectively, with 7 bases between them. The CDR3 length is 14 residues. Germline CDR1 reads SNHLY; CDR2 reads FYNNEI. In DNA, the CDR3 is TGTGCCAGCAGTGCAGGTAATAGCAATCAGCCCCAGCATTTT. Translating gives CASSAGNSNQPQHF. The full variable domain, rest sourced from reference TRBV2 and TRBJ1-5, is EPEVTQTPSHQVTQMGQEVILRCVPISNHLYFYWYRQILGQKVEFLVSFYNNEISEKSEIFDDQFSVERPDGSNFTLKIRSTKLEDSAMYFCASSAGNSNQPQHFGDGTRLSIL.

The J gene is TRBJ2-7, the V gene TRBV27; 13 bases are a match to TRBD2. This CDR3 region has 18 residues. The V and J ends lost 5 bases and 4 bases, in that order; junction bases with no gene match: 14. Per germline, CDR1 MNHEY and CDR2 SMNVEV (reference sequence). This chain's CDR3 is CASSVRSGLAGLPYEQYF. CDR3 in DNA: TGTGCCAGCAGTGTACGGTCGGGACTAGCGGGATTACCGTACGAGCAGTACTTC.

The sample holds a few counts of this clone. V gene TRBV5-1 combines with J gene TRBJ2-7; D is ambiguous. Trimming took off 1 base at V and 2 bases at J, with 7 bases between the two ends. The germline V gene encodes CDR1 SGHRS and CDR2 YFSETQ. This CDR3 has 13 amino acids. The CDR3 DNA follows: TGCGCCAGCAGCTTGTATCAGACCTACGAGCAGTACTTC. It codes for CASSLYQTYEQYF. Using reference TRBV5-1 and TRBJ2-7 for the parts outside the CDR3, the full variable domain is KAGVTQTPRYLIKTRGQQVTLSCSPISGHRSVSWYQQTPGQGLQFLFEYFSETQRNKGNFPGRFSGRQFSNSRSEMNVSTLELGDSALYLCASSLYQTYEQYFGPGTRLTVT.